This T cell receptor (beta chain) originates from a study of CD8 T cells in Susac syndrome. Roughly 0.45 to 1 ug RNA was reverse transcribed with random hexamers. The method of amplification for TCR beta CDR3 was immunoSEQ multiplex PCR, covering 54 Vbeta and 13 Jbeta. TCRdb independently ran MiXCR on the immunoSEQ multiplex PCR reads; one entry per CDR3 protein. The data hold some 260,000 distinct CDR3 sequences, with roughly 85% observed a single time. Stable or active relapsing-remitting multiple sclerosis, untreated and meeting revised McDonald criteria, defined the controls. The CDR3 has 13 amino acids. The germline V gene has CDR1 MNHNY and CDR2 SVGAGI (reference sequence). V was pared by 7 bases and J by 4 bases, with 11 bases between.

The J gene is TRBJ2-1, the V gene TRBV6-6, with D possibly being TRBD2 (6 bases). The source material was CD8+ T cells from PBMCs. The TCR originated in a human donor with multiple sclerosis. The CDR3 loop is CASTWGLYNEQFF. CDR3 in DNA: TGTGCCAGCACTTGGGGACTGTACAATGAGCAGTTCTTC.